This TCR beta chain was documented in a study of blood T cell repertoires in COVID-19. In the study overall: Donors in the United States, Italy and Spain gave samples during acute or convalescent COVID-19.

Authors' analysis steps: Nucleated cell number was recorded as an estimate derived from reference gene primer amplification. Repertoires were generated with immunoSEQ multiplex PCR, while TCRdb's copy carries only in-frame clones and drops some. V, J and clone size derive from that table, while D and trimming were established from the DNA sequence. The table records roughly 140,000 clones, 75% to 85% of them present only once. Germline values: CDR1 SQVTM, CDR2 ANQGSEA. Between the trimmed V and J ends, which lost 4 bases and 5 bases, there was a span of 11 bases. The CDR3 consists of 12 residues. Material for sequencing was peripheral blood. This receptor was taken from a woman between 50 and 59 years old in a cohort sampled during active or convalescent COVID-19. This chain joins TRBV29-1 and TRBJ2-5, with a tentative D call TRBD1 (6 bases). CDR3 region: CSVVQGGETQYF. CDR3 bases: TGCAGCGTTGTACAGGGCGGGGAGACCCAGTACTTC.